The T cell receptor (beta chain) described here comes from a study of blood T cell repertoires in COVID-19. The CDR3 is made up of 14 amino acids. Germline CDR1 SEHNR, CDR2 FQNEAQ (reference sequence). Trimming cost V 2 bases and J 4 bases, with 11 bases left between them. Some clones are missing from TCRdb's copy, which holds only in-frame ones; the method was immunoSEQ multiplex PCR. The data hold 61,000 or so clones, with just over 85% observed a single time. The sequence came from a woman aged 80 or over with active COVID-19. The J gene is TRBJ1-2, the V gene TRBV7-9, with a weak D call TRBD1 (5 bases). Sequenced material: peripheral blood. The CDR3 region has the DNA TGTGCCAGCAGCTTATCGGCAGGGCTCTATGGCTACACCTTC. It yields the protein CASSLSAGLYGYTF.